This T cell receptor beta chain was sequenced in a study of T cell repertoires in cytomegalovirus infection. The table lists this clonotype with many counts. From germline, CDR1 is DFQATT and CDR2 SNEGSKA (reference sequence). Losses at the gene ends were 1 base for V and 1 base for J; bases not matched to a gene: 6. The CDR3 length is 16 residues. Each CDR3 protein is one row after TCRdb ran MiXCR on the reads. The sample lists about 100,000 distinct CDR3 sequences, roughly a quarter occurring once. The TCR originated in a human donor in good health (CMV status not recorded). Some clones in this sample may be carry-over from other donors' samples. Sequencing was carried out using CD8+ T cells from PBMCs. V is TRBV20-1 and J is TRBJ2-7, with TRBD2 identical over 11 bases. CDR3 sequence reads: CSARGPTSGASYEQYF. The CDR3 DNA follows: TGCAGTGCTAGAGGACCGACTAGCGGGGCATCCTACGAGCAGTACTTC.